This T cell receptor (beta chain) is drawn from a study of tumour-infiltrating T cells in Burkitt lymphoma. Study summary: Overall and progression-free survival were predicted by productive clonality. Study findings and constraints: Several public clonotypes were shared across many Burkitt lymphoma patients.

The J segment lost 6 bases and the V segment lost 4 bases, leaving 12 bases of the junction unmatched. This CDR3 is built from 16 residues. Germline V gives CDR1 SGHNT, CDR2 YYREEE (reference sequence). This clone occurred once. Its target is not known. The protocol was immunoSEQ multiplex PCR, while the TCRdb copy is restricted to in-frame clones and leaves out a portion. The sample consists of about 1,300 clones, just over 98% of them appearing once. Sequencing was done on a sample of tumor tissue. The origin of this receptor is a human donor with Burkitt lymphoma. The J gene is TRBJ2-3, the V gene TRBV5-4; 9 positions agree with TRBD2. The CDR3 nucleotides read TGTGCCAGCAGCAAAAGGCCTAGCGGGATAGCTGATACGCAGTATTTT. Amino acids: CASSKRPSGIADTQYF.